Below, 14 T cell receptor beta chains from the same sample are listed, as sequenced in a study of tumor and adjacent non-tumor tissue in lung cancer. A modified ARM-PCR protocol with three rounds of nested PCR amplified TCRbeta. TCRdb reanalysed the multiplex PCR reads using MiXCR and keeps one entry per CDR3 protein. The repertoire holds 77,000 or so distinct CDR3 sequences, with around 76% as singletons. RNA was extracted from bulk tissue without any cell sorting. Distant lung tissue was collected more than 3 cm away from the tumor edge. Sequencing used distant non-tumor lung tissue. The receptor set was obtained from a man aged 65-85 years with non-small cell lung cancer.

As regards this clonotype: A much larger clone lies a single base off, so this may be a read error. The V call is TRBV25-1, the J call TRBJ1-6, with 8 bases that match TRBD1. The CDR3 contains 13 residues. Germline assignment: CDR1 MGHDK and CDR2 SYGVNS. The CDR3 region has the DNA TGTGCCAGCAGTCTGACAGGGGACGGGCCCCCCCACTTT. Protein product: CASSLTGDGPPHF.

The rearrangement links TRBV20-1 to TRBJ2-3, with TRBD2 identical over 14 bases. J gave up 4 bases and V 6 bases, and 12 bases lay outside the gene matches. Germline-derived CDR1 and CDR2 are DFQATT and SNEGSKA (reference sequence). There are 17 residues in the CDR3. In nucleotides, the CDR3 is TGCAGTGCCCGACTAGCGGGGGGGCCACAGAGGGCAGATACGCAGTATTTT. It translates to CSARLAGGPQRADTQYF.

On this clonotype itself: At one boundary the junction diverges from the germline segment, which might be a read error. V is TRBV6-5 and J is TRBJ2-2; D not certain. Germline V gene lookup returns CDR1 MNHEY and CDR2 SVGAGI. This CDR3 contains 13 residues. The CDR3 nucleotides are TGTACCAGCACTTACTTGGACACCGGGGAGCTGTTTTTT. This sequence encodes CTSTYLDTGELFF.

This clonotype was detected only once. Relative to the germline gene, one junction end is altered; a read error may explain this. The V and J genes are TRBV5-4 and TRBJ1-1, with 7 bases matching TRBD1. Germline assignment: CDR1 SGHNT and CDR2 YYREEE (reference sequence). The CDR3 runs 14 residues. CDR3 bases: TGTGGCAGCAGCCTTGACAGGGCAAGCACTGAAGTTTTCTTT. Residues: CGSSLDRASTEVFF.

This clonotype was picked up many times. The CDR3 DNA sequence: TGTGCCAGCAGTTTATCCGTAAGCTCGAATCAGCCCCAGCATTTT. This codes for CASSLSVSSNQPQHF. The V and J genes are TRBV28 and TRBJ1-5; D remains ambiguous. V dropped 1 base and J dropped 4 bases, with 11 bases sitting between them. The CDR3 has 15 amino acids. Germline lookup yields CDR1 MDHEN and CDR2 SYDVKM.

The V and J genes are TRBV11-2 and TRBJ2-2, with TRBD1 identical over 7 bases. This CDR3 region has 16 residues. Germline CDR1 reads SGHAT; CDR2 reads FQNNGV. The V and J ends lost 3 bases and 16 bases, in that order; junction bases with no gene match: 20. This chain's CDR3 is CASSFRTGPSPGESFF. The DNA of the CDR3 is TGTGCCAGCAGCTTTCGGACAGGCCCTTCCCCCGGGGAGTCGTTTTTT.

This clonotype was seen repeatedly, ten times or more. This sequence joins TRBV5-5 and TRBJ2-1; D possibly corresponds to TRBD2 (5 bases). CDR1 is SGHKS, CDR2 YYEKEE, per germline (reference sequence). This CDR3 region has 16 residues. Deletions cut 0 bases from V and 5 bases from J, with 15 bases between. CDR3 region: CASSLDFGVGNNEQFF. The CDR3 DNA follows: TGTGCCAGCAGCTTGGATTTTGGGGTCGGGAACAATGAGCAGTTCTTC.

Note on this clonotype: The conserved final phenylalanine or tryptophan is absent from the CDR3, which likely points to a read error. The DNA of the CDR3 is TGCAGCGTTAGCGGGGAAGGGTGCACTGAAGCTTTCTAT. Translated: CSVSGEGCTEAFY. J is TRBJ1-1 and V is TRBV29-1; D is ambiguous. The CDR3 sequence is 13 residues long. CDR1 is SQVTM and CDR2 is ANQGSEA in the germline V gene. V dropped 5 bases and J dropped 4 bases, with 14 bases sitting between them.

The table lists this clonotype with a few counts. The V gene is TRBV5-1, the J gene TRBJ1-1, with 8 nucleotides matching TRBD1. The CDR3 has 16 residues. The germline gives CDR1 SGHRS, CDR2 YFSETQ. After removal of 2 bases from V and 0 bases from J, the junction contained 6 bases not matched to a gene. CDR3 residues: CASSLGQGGLNTEAFF. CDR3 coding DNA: TGCGCCAGCAGCTTAGGACAGGGTGGTTTGAACACTGAAGCTTTCTTT.

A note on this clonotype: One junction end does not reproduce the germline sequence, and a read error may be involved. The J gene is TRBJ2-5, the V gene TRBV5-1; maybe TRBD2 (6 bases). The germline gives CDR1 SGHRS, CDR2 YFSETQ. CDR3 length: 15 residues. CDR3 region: CASSLAGGDQETQYF. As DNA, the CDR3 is TGCGCCAGCAGCTTGGCCGGGGGAGACCAGGAGACCCAGTACTTC.

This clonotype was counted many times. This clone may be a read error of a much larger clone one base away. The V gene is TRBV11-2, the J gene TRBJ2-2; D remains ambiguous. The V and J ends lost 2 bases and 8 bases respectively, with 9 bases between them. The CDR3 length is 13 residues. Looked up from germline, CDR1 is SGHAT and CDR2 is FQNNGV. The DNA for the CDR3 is TGTGCCAGCAGCTTACAGTGTCGAGGGGAGCTGTTTTTT. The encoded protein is CASSLQCRGELFF.

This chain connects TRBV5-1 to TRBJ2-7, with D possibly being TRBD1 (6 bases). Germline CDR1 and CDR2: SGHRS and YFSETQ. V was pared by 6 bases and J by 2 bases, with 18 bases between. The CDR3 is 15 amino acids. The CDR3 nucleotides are TGCGCCAGCACCTTACAGGGTACAGGAGCCTACGAGCAGTACTTC. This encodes CASTLQGTGAYEQYF.

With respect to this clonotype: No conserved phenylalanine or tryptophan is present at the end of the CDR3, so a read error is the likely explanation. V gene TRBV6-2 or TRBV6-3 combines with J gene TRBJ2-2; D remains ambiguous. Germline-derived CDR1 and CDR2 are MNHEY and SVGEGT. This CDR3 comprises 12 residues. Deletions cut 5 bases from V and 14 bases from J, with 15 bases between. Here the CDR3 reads CASSTNTEELFP. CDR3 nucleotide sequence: TGTGCCAGCAGTACCAACACCGAGGAACTGTTTCCT.

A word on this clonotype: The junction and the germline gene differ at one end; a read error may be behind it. CDR3 sequence: CASSLTSGVASIDTQYF. The DNA for the CDR3 is TGCGCCAGCAGCCTGACTAGCGGGGTAGCTAGCATAGATACGCAGTATTTT. V gene TRBV4-1 combines with J gene TRBJ2-3; 11 nucleotides line up with TRBD2. Germline V lookup: CDR1 MGHRA, CDR2 YSYEKL. The CDR3 has 17 amino acids.